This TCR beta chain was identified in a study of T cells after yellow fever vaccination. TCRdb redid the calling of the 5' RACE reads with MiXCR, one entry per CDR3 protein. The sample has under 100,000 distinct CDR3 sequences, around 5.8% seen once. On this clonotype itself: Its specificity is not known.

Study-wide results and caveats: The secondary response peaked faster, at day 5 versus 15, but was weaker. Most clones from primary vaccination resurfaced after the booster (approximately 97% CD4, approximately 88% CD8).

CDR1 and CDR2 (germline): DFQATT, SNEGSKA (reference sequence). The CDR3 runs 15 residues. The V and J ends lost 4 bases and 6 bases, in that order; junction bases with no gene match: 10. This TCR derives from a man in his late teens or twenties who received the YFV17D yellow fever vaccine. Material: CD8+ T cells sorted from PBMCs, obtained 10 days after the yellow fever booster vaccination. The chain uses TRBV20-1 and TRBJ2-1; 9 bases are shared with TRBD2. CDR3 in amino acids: CSATRLETSGNEQFF. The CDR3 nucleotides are TGCAGTGCTACTCGACTGGAGACTAGCGGCAATGAGCAGTTCTTC.